This T cell receptor (beta chain) was recovered during a study of CXCR3-negative and CXCR3-positive naive CD8 T cells. General study points: CXCR3-positive naive cells carried more hydrophobic TRB CDR3s than CXCR3-negative naive cells did. Memory cells diverged, while naive CXCR3-positive and CXCR3-negative cells had similar TRBV-TRBJ usage. Memory CD8+ cells showed much lower diversity, while both naive subsets displayed comparably high diversity.

The authors prepared UMI-labeled TRB cDNA libraries by 5' RACE. With the 5' RACE reads reprocessed, TCRdb shows one record per CDR3 protein and no DNA. Here the sample table reports 120,000 to 150,000 distinct CDR3 sequences. This CDR3 region has 17 residues. Germline V lookup: CDR1 SGHKS, CDR2 YYEKEE (reference sequence). The sorter processed each CD8+ T cell subset in triplicate at 300,000 cells apiece. Definition of naive CD8+ T cells rested on a CD45RO-CCR7+CD27+CD95- profile. Note on this clonotype: As yet, its antigen is unknown.

The sample was naive CXCR3+ CD8+ T cells from blood. As to subset: CD45RO-CCR7+CD27+CD95- naive CD8+ T cells expressing CXCR3 (TNR3+). This rearrangement joins TRBV5-5 to TRBJ1-2; TCRdb names TRBD1, which stays unverified in the absence of DNA. The receptor comes from a human donor in good health. Some clones in this sample may be carry-over from other donors' samples. CDR3 sequence reads: CASSLTGQGADGYGYTF. The full variable domain, its missing parts supplied by reference TRBV5-5 and TRBJ1-2, is DAGVTQSPTHLIKTRGQQVTLRCSPISGHKSVSWYQQVLGQGPQFIFQYYEKEERGRGNFPDRFSARQFPNYSSELNVNALLLGDSALYLCASSLTGQGADGYGYTFGSGTRLTVV.